These T cell receptor beta chains were read from a single sample in a study of Ad26.COV2.S vaccination and SARS-CoV-2 variants. The protocol was immunoSEQ multiplex PCR, while the TCRdb copy is restricted to in-frame clones and leaves out a portion. The table has roughly 510,000 clones, roughly nine tenths seen once; the top ten hold around 13%. The sample was peripheral blood, taken in a trial of Ad26.COV2.S vaccine versus placebo. The receptors originated from a person between 18 and 65 years old who received the Ad26.COV2.S COVID-19 vaccine or a placebo. CDR3s include the opening cysteine and the closing phenylalanine or tryptophan. A D gene is named only where the DNA matches it firmly. Some rows mark clone size as missing; the rest say once, few, many or name a class of expanded clone.

j_call	v_call	d_call	clone_size	cdr3_length	cdr3_aa	cdr3_nt
TRBJ2-3	TRBV6-2/TRBV6-3	-	-	18	CASSYAGDRARRTDTQYF	TGTGCCAGCAGTTATGCCGGCGATAGGGCGCGTCGCACAGATACGCAGTATTTT
TRBJ2-7	TRBV7-2	-	-	14	CASSLEKGSYEQYF	TGTGCCAGCAGCTTAGAGAAGGGATCCTACGAGCAGTACTTC
TRBJ1-3	TRBV19	-	-	14	CASSIRLGGNTIYF	TGTGCCAGTAGTATACGCCTCGGGGGAAACACCATATATTTT
TRBJ1-1	TRBV11-1	-	-	12	CASSSWGVEAFF	TGTGCCAGCAGCTCCTGGGGAGTTGAAGCTTTCTTT
TRBJ2-2	TRBV27	-	-	17	CASARGVGLPNTGELFF	TGTGCCAGCGCGAGGGGGGTGGGGCTGCCGAACACCGGGGAGCTGTTTTTT
TRBJ2-3	TRBV7-2	-	-	15	CASSLARGGTDTQYF	TGTGCCAGCAGCTTAGCCAGGGGAGGCACAGATACGCAGTATTTT
TRBJ2-6	TRBV14	-	few	17	CASSRGFLSSGANVLTF	TGTGCCAGCAGCCGGGGATTCTTGTCCTCTGGGGCCAACGTCCTGACTTTC
TRBJ1-1	TRBV6-2/TRBV6-3	TRBD1	-	11	CASSQGVEAFF	TGTGCCAGCAGTCAGGGGGTGGAGGCTTTCTTT
TRBJ2-7	TRBV7-8	TRBD1	-	15	CASSLGGTGSYEQYF	TGTGCCAGCAGCTTAGGAGGGACAGGCTCCTACGAGCAGTACTTC
TRBJ1-2	TRBV15	-	-	13	CATSGPQGYGYTF	TGTGCCACCAGCGGACCCCAGGGGTATGGCTACACCTTC
TRBJ1-1	TRBV15	TRBD1	once	14	CATSRTGRNTEAFF	TGTGCCACCAGCAGGACAGGGCGAAACACTGAAGCTTTCTTT